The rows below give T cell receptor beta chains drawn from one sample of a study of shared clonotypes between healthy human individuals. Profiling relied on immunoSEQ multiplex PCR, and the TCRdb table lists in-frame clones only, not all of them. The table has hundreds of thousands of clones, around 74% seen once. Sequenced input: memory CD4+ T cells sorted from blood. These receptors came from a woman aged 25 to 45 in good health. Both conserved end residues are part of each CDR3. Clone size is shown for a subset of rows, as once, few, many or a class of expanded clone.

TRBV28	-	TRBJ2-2	CASSAPGTSGNTGELFF
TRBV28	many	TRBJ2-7	CASSATGRSSYEQYF
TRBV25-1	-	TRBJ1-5	CASSEGDVRNQPQHF
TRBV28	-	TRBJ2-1	CASSSSRARGEQFF
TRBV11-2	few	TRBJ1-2	CASSSGQGSYGYTF
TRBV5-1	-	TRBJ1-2	CASSLVGTGIGEGYTF
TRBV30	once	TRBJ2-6	CACGLRLGKFGGANVLTF
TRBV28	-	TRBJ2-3	CASSFPVADPDTQYF
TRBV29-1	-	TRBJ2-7	CSVEGREGRNEQYF
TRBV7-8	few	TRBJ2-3	CASSLLTDTQYF
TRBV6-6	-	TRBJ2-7	CASSPHEREYEQYF
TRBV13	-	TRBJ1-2	CASSLRGSYGYTF
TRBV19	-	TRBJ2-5	CASSPISGETQYF
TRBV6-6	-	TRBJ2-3	CASRTSAEGTQYF
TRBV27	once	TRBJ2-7	CASSRALTGTYHEQYF
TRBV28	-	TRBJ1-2	CASTFGTRGYTF
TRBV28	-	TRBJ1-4	CASSLGAGYEKLFF
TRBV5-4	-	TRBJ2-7	CASSRDLGTYEQYF
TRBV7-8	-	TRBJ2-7	CASSSMTSGNVYEQYF
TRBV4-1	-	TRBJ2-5	CASSRLAGGETQYF
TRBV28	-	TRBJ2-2	CASSLSGRGAGELFF
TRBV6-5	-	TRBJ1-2	CATARFESNYGYTF
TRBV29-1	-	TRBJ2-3	CSVSKFEGTDTQYF
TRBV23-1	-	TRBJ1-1	CASSRTRAFF
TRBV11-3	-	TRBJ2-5	CASSLVLRESGETQYF
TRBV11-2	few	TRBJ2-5	CASSLVGVGERETQYF
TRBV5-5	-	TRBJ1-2	CASSPITDRVYGYTF
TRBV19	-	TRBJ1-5	CASSLWSAGGNQPQHF
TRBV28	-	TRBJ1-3	CASSSGQIRNTIYF
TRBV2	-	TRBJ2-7	CASSGLVAHEQYF
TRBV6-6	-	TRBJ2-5	CASSYPGGETQYF
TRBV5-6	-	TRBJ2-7	CASSRRDSPGKQYF
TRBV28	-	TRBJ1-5	CASFTPRGGQPQHF
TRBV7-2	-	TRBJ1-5	CASSPLPAQTGINQPQHF
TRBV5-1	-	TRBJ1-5	CASSLTGGPQPQHF
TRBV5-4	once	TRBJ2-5	CASSRRLATEETQYF
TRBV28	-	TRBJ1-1	CASSRRGVGSAEAFF
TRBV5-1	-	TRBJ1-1	CASSLGYTEAFF
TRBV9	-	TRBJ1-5	CASSVGQGVNQPQHF
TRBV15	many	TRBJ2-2	CATSRRLDPGGELFF
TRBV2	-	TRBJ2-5	CASSLAGGSLETQYF
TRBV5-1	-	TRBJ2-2	CASSLADGELFF
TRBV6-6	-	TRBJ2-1	CATGRTSAYNEQFF
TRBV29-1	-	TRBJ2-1	CSVETALRQSYNEQFF
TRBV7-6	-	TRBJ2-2	CASSLGLAGATGELFF
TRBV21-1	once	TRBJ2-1	CASSNAGGGRDNEQFF
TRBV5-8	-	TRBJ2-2	CASSYPVTSGKAYTGELFF
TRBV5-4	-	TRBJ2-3	CASSHKTSGNTDTQYF
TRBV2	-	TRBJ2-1	CASSPFGTLLGTHEQFF
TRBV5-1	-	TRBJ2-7	CASSQGLAYEQYF
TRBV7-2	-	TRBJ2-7	CASSLNGLAGGSYEQYF